This section outlines one T cell receptor (beta chain) sequence together with its context. No cognate antigen has been identified for it. No much larger clonotype is one base removed from it; base qualities were not supplied. The cohort consisted of more than 650 healthy bone marrow donors. All cohort members were sampled while nominally healthy, although unrecorded immune exposures were likely present. The donor tested CMV seronegative, placing the donor among the 352 seronegative members of the cohort. A peripheral blood sample was provided by each donor, and peripheral blood mononuclear cells were used for TCR beta sequencing. Genomic DNA was extracted from the blood cell samples with the Qiagen DNeasy Blood Extraction Kit. This sample is drawn from a study of cytomegalovirus exposure and HLA in healthy donors (dated by TCRdb to about 2017). Broadly, across the study: An earlier analysis of about 530 of the donors reported around 280 Gb of sequence data and 117 million unique TCR beta sequences obtained from about 179 million T cells. An early release covering roughly 640 HLA-typed donors comprised approximately 300 gigabases of sequencing data and tens of millions of unique TCR sequences. Of the approximately 400 genotyped donors, around 81% fell in the genetic ancestry cluster associated with self-reported Caucasian donors. The study aimed to test whether cataloging public T cell receptors could reveal signatures of past pathogen exposure. The study used immunosequencing to profile the T cell repertoires of under 700 subjects and linked those repertoires to cytomegalovirus serostatus. In addition to the first cohort of 500 to 850 subjects, a separate validation cohort of around 110 different subjects was used. To predict cytomegalovirus infection status, the study combined high-throughput TCR immunosequencing, statistical association of individual TCRs with disease status, and machine learning. A later analysis re-examined previously published TCR beta repertoires from around 670 donors and added high-resolution HLA genotyping to investigate patterns of TCR occurrence. The later analysis used no new phenotypic data to find candidate immune exposures, relying instead on TCR beta sequences and their occurrence across donors. To decide whether each TCR beta V gene segment behaved as functional or pseudogenic, an earlier analysis of over 500 of the donors relied on high-throughput TCR beta sequencing. Alongside the repertoire data, information on donor age, sex, ethnicity and CMV serostatus was compiled. In a later genetic analysis, genome-wide SNP genotypes for about 55% of the roughly 700 donors were used, and that subset was treated as a discovery cohort. Every repertoire in the discovery cohort had been generated on one and the same sequencing platform. HLA typing covered class I and class II loci at four-digit resolution. The number of typed donors differed by locus: roughly 620-630 for A, B, C, DRB1 and DQB1; approximately 540 for DQA1; approximately 600 for DPA1; and about 450 for DPB1. Roughly 5 DR-DQ haplotypes were handled as single units for association and clustering because linkage in the cohort was strong. Among around 400 genotyped donors of the cohort, an average of about 220,000 unique TCR beta nucleotide sequences was sequenced per donor, of which approximately 19% were non-productive.

What the research found in general, with its limitations: The only immune exposure information available for the cohort was CMV serostatus. Assigning TCR associations to individual alleles was difficult when HLA alleles, especially DR and DQ, strongly co-occurred. In an earlier analysis of several hundred of the donors, most TCR beta V segments were observed in productive rearrangements about 90% or about 30% of the time, broadly matching IMGT annotations. The classifier was reported to diagnose cytomegalovirus status with high specificity and sensitivity in both the original cohort and the validation cohort. Only TCR beta chains were sequenced in this cohort, and the absence of alpha or paired-chain data limited detectable features. According to a later genetic analysis, donors in an Asian-associated ancestry cluster had fewer N-insertions in productive TCRs than the approximately 670-donor mean. At a false discovery rate of 0.05, a later analysis linked about 17,000 TCR beta sequences to specific HLA alleles. According to a later analysis, parvovirus B19, influenza, CMV and Epstein-Barr virus appeared linked to several top co-occurrence clusters. V-gene and J-gene trimming of TCR beta chains was associated with a missense DCLRE1C variant in a later genetic analysis, and the association was replicated in an independent cohort. Because the 87-base-pair reads could not distinguish some IMGT-functional V segments, including TRBV6-2 and TRBV6-3, those segments were excluded. A later analysis found that HLA-associated TCR beta chains were more clonally expanded and had lower generation probabilities than equally common non-associated chains. A further reported finding was that TCR beta sequences accurately predicted the HLA-A and HLA-B alleles for most subjects in the first cohort. Because HLA typing was missing for some donors at each locus, association tests included only the typed subset. Correlated functional status among segregating V segments might be attributable to linkage disequilibrium, but an unknown experimental factor could not be ruled out. Across donors, most TCR sequences were observed very rarely, whereas some public TCRs were present in many individuals. A cluster of highly shared sequence variants was judged likely to be a technical artifact of the sequencing pipeline. Roughly uniform sequencing depth across donors was assumed in presence/absence analyses, although this assumption may not hold. The earlier analysis of some 560 of the donors excluded fewer than 20 rarely observed V segments, including chromosome 9 orphons, because counts were too low. In a later analysis, most CMV-associated TCR beta chains were found to appear HLA-restricted, with HLA associations seemingly driven largely by CMV exposure. A few of the identified cytomegalovirus-associated TCR beta chains were confirmed in vitro to be specific for cytomegalovirus antigens. The study gave a list of 150 to 200 TCR beta chains associated with cytomegalovirus. The authors suggested that the approach could potentially be extended to other disease states and immunological phenotypes. In a later analysis, the rate of TCR association differed among HLA loci, with DRB1 alleles having the most associated TCRs and HLA-C alleles having the fewest.

Libraries were built with the immunoSEQ multiplex PCR assay. The multiplex PCR relied on a mix of 60 forward primers for TCR Vbeta segments and 13 reverse primers for TCR Jbeta segments. A multiplex PCR assay on genomic DNA amplified the CDR3 region of rearranged TCR beta genes. On the Illumina HiSeq System, the amplified TCR beta libraries were sequenced as 87-base-pair reads. Regarding the original processing steps: A later analysis tallied some 79 million unique TCR beta chains across the approximately 670 repertoires, and around 10 million of those chains were shared by two or more donors. A nearest-neighbor algorithm error-corrected the raw reads and collapsed the reads into unique sequences, merging closely related sequences to remove PCR and sequencing errors. Alignment of CDR3 sequences to IMGT reference sequences was used to assign V, D and J gene segments. For a sequence to be retained, a match of at least six nucleotides to both a V gene segment and a J gene segment was required. A rearrangement counted as productive if the CDR3 had no stop codons and remained in frame with V and J, and every other rearrangement counted as non-productive. CDR3 was defined by IMGT convention, running from the second conserved V-encoded cysteine to the conserved J-encoded phenylalanine. In an earlier analysis of around 640 of the donors, sequences lacking an unambiguous match to a single V gene segment were excluded. An earlier analysis of around 600 of the donors classified V segments as functional when productive rearrangements were above 56.7% and as segregating when the standard deviation between donors was above 5%. A statistical classification framework was built for diagnosing cytomegalovirus status from the catalog of TCR beta chain sequences. In a later analysis, TCR nucleotide sequences were compared against IMGT/GENE-DB human TR gene sequences so that V and J genes could be assigned. A later analysis assigned CDR3 sequences and most-parsimonious VDJ recombination scenarios with the TCRdist pipeline. In a later analysis, each TCR beta chain was defined by its CDR3 amino acid sequence together with its V-gene family, and reads without a unique V-gene family were excluded. In a later analysis, 500 to 700 highly shared, low-generation-probability nucleotide sequences were removed to address suspected cross-contamination and a sequencing artifact. A later analysis calculated a clonal expansion index for each public chain from normalized within-repertoire ranks of inferred template counts. In a later analysis, generation probabilities were computed using a VDJ recombination model fitted to out-of-frame rearrangements, and the results were checked against IGoR. A later analysis scored TCR-TCR, TCR-HLA and TCR-CMV co-occurrence with hypergeometric tests, applying a repertoire-size bias correction to TCR pairs. In a later analysis, false discovery rates were estimated by permuting HLA or CMV assignments 20 times. A later analysis grouped co-occurring TCRs with DBSCAN, adding TCRdist sequence similarity when clustering within HLA-allele-positive subsets. For co-occurrence clustering, repertoires with fewer than 30,000 or more than 120,000 public chains were excluded, along with 4 to 6 repertoires with anomalous nucleotide sharing. The immuneACCESS repertoire file appears here via TCRdb, limited to in-frame rearrangements. These files lack a portion of the clones; in checked studies, under half of the deficit traces to unresolved V genes, and the cause of the others is not known. The DNA gave D and trimming, while V, J and clone size come from that table. The sample table holds roughly 100,000 clones, of which around 75% were seen once. The biggest ten clones account for 10% of the sample.

The CDR3 covers 16 residues, taking in both the cysteine and the phenylalanine. Only CDR3 DNA remains: 48 bases, in frame from the first base. The germline V gene (reference sequence) yields LNHDA for CDR1 and SQIVND for CDR2. V has 0 bases trimmed and J has 5 bases trimmed; junction bases matching no gene number 3. Input material: PBMCs. The receptor chain draws on TRBV19 and TRBJ2-1; 11 middle bases align to TRBD1. This receptor was identified in a man aged 50 to 59 in good health and CMV-seronegative. The CDR3 in this case is CASSIEGTGGNNEQFF. Here is the DNA: TGTGCCAGTAGTATAGAGGGGACAGGGGGAAACAATGAGCAGTTCTTC.